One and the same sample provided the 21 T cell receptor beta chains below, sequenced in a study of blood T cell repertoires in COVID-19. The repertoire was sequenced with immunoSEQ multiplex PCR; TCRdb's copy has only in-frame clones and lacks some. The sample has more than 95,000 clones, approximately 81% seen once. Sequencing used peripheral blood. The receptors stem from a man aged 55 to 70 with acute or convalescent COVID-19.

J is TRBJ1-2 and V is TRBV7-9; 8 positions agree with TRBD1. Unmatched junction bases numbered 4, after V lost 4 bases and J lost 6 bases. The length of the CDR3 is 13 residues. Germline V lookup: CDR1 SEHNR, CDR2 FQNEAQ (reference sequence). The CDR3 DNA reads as TGTGCCAGCAGCTCAGAACAGGGGGATGGCTACACCTTC. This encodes CASSSEQGDGYTF.

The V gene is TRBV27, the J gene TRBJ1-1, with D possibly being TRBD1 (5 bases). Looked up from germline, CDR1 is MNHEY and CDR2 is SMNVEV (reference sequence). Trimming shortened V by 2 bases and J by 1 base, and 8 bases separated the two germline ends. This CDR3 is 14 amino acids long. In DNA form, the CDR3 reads TGTGCCAGCAGTTTAGTAGGGGCGAACACTGAAGCTTTCTTT. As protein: CASSLVGANTEAFF.

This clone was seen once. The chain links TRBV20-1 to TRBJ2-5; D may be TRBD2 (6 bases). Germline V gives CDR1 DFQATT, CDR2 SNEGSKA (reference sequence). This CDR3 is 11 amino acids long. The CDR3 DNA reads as TGCAGCGGACTAACAAGGGAGACCCAGTACTTC. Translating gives CSGLTRETQYF.

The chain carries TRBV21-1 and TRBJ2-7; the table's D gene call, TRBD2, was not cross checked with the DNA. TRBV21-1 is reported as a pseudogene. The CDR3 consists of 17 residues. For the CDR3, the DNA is TGTGCCAGCAGCAAAGACGAGGCCCGAAAGAGATACTACGAGCAGTACTTC. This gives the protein CASSKDEARKRYYEQYF.

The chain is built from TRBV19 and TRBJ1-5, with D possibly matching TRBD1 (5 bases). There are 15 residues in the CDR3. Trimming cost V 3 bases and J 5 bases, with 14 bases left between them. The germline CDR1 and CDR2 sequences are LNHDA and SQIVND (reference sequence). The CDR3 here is CASSMGPGLDQPQHF. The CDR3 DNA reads TGTGCCAGTAGTATGGGGCCAGGGTTAGATCAGCCCCAGCATTTT.

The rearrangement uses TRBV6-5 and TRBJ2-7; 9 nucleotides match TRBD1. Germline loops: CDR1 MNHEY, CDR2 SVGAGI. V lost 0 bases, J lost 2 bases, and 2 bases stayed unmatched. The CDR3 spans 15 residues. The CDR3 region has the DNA TGTGCCAGCAGTTACTCCGGGACAGGGACCTACGAGCAGTACTTC. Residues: CASSYSGTGTYEQYF.

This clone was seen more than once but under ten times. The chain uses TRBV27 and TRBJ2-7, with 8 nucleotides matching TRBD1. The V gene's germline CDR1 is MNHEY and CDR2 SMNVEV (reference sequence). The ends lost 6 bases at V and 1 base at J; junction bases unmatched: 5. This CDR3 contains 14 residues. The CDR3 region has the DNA TGTGCCAGCAGGCAGACAGGGGTTTCCTACGAGCAGTACTTC. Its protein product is CASRQTGVSYEQYF.

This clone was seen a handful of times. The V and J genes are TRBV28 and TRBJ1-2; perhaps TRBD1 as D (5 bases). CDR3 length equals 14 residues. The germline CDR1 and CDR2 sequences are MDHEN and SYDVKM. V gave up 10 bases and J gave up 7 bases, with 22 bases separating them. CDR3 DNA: TGTGCCATCCGCAGGGCAGGAGCAGAATTTGGCTACACCTTC. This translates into CAIRRAGAEFGYTF.

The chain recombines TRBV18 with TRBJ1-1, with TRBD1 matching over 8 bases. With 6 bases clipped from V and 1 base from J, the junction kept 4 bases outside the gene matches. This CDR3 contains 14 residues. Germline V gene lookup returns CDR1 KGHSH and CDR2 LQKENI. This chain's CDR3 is CASSVTGENTEAFF. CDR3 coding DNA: TGTGCCAGCTCCGTGACAGGGGAGAACACTGAAGCTTTCTTT.

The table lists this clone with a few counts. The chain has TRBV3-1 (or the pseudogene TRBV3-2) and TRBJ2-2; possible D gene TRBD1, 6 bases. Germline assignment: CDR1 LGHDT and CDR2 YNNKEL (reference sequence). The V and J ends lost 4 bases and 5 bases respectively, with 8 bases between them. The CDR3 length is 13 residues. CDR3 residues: CASSRQGTGELFF. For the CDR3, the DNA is TGTGCCAGCAGCCGCCAGGGGACCGGGGAGCTGTTTTTT.

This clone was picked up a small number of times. In DNA form, the CDR3 reads TGTGCCAGCAGCCTAACTACAGGGGGCAATCAGCCCCAGCATTTT. Translating it yields CASSLTTGGNQPQHF. The V call is TRBV11-2, the J call TRBJ1-5; 7 nucleotides line up with TRBD1. The germline V gene has CDR1 SGHAT and CDR2 FQNNGV. The V and J ends lost 5 bases and 2 bases, in that order; junction bases with no gene match: 6. This CDR3 comprises 15 residues.

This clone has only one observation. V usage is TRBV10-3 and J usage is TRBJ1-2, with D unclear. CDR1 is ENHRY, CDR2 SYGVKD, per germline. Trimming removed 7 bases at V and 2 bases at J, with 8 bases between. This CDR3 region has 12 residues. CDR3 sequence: CAITAENYGYTF. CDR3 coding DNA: TGTGCCATCACGGCGGAGAACTATGGCTACACCTTC.

For the CDR3, the DNA is TGTGCCAGCAGTCGAAAGCCGGGACAGGGGGAGAATGGCTACACCTTC. Its protein is CASSRKPGQGENGYTF. This chain joins TRBV6-6 and TRBJ1-2, with TRBD1 matching over 11 bases. This CDR3 is built from 16 residues. J gave up 6 bases and V 5 bases, and 11 bases lay outside the gene matches. In germline, CDR1 is MNHNY, CDR2 SVGAGI (reference sequence).

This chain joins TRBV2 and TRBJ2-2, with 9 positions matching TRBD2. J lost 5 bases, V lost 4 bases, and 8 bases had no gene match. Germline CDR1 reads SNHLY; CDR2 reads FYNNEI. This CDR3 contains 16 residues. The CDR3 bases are TGTGCCAGCAGTGTTGGTAGCGGGGGATCTACCGGGGAGCTGTTTTTT. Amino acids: CASSVGSGGSTGELFF.

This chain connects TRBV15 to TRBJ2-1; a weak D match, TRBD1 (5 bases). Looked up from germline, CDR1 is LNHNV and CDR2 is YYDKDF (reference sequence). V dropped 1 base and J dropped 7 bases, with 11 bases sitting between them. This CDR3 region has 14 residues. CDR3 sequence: CATSRAQGFNEQFF. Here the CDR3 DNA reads TGTGCCACCAGCAGAGCGCAGGGCTTTAATGAGCAGTTCTTC.

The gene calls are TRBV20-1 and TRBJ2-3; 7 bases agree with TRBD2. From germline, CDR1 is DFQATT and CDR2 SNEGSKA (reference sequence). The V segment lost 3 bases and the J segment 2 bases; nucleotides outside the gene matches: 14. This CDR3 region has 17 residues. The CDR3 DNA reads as TGCAGTGCTAGTGTACCGGCGGGGGTTCTGCACACAGATACGCAGTATTTT. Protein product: CSASVPAGVLHTDTQYF.

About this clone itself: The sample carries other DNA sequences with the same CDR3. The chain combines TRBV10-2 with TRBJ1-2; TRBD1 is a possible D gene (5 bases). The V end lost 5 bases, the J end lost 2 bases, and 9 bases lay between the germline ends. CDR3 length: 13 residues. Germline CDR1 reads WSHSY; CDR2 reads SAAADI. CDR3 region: CASSRDSNYGYTF. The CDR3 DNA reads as TGCGCCAGCAGTCGAGACAGCAACTATGGCTACACCTTC.

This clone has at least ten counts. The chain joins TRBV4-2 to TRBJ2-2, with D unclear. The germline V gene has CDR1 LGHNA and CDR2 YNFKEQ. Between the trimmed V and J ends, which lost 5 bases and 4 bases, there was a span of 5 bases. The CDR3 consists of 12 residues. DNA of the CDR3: TGTGCCAGCAGCTATTTCACCGGGGAGCTGTTTTTT. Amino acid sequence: CASSYFTGELFF.

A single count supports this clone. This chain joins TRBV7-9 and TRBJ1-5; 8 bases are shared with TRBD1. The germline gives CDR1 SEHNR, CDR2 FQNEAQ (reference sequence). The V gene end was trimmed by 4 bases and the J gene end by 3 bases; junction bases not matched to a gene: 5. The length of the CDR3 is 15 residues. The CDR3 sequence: CASSSGTGPNQPQHF. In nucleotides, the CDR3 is TGTGCCAGCAGCTCCGGGACAGGCCCCAATCAGCCCCAGCATTTT.

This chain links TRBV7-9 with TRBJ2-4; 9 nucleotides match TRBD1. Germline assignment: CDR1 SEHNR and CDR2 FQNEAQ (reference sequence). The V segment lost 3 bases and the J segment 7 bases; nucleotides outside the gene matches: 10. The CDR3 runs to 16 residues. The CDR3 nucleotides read TGTGCCAGCAGCTTCAACCGGGACAGGGTTCTGAACATTCAGTACTTC. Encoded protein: CASSFNRDRVLNIQYF.

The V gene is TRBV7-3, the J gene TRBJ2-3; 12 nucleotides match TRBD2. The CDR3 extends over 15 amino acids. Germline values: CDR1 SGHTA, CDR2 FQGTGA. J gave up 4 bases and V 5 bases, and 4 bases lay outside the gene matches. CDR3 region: CASSQGLAGPDTQYF. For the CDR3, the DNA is TGTGCCAGCAGCCAAGGACTAGCGGGGCCAGATACGCAGTATTTT.